The 4 T cell receptor beta chains below were found in one sample sequenced in a study of CD8 T cells in Susac syndrome (dated by TCRdb to about 2019). Libraries came from the immunoSEQ multiplex PCR assay. RNA was extracted using the RNeasy kit, and about 0.45 to 1 ug of the RNA was reverse transcribed with random hexamers. The public reads were run again by TCRdb, first through fastp at Q25 and then through MiXCR, and only productive beta chains were kept. Rows with one shared CDR3 protein collapse into an entry with the most common genes and DNA. This sample gives under 200,000 distinct CDR3 sequences in total; around 94% of them show up just once. The ten largest clones represent roughly 0.15% of the sample. The specimen sequenced was CD4+ T cells from PBMCs. Receptors were obtained from a human donor in good health.

The V call is TRBV6-2 or TRBV6-3, the J call TRBJ2-1, with 8 bases that match TRBD1. V trimming: 8 bases; J trimming: 6 bases; junction bases outside the gene matches: 9. CDR3 size: 14 residues. In germline, CDR1 is MNHEY, CDR2 SVGEGT. In nucleotides, the CDR3 is TGTGCCAGCGGCCAACGGACAGGGATCAATGAGCAGTTCTTC. Translated: CASGQRTGINEQFF.

The chain uses TRBV18 and TRBJ2-7; D unclear. CDR1 is KGHSH and CDR2 is LQKENI in the germline V gene. This CDR3 comprises 13 residues. Trimming cost V 2 bases and J 3 bases, with 8 bases left between them. As DNA, the CDR3 is TGTGCCAGCTCACCATCCCGTAACTACGAGCAGTACTTC. Protein: CASSPSRNYEQYF.

The gene calls are TRBV5-6 and TRBJ2-5; D is unclear. Trimming stripped 1 base from V and 4 bases from J, with 5 bases between. This CDR3 has 12 residues. Germline V CDR1 and CDR2: SGHDT, YYEEEE. The CDR3, as DNA: TGTGCCAGCAGCTTGTACAGAGAGACCCAGTACTTC. This translates into CASSLYRETQYF.

V and J are TRBV20-1 and TRBJ2-5, with D unresolved. The CDR3 is 12 residues long. Germline CDR1 DFQATT, CDR2 SNEGSKA (reference sequence). V lost 3 bases to trimming and J lost 4 bases, with 9 bases between them. CDR3: CSASRFSETQYF. For the CDR3, the DNA is TGCAGTGCTAGCCGCTTTTCAGAGACCCAGTACTTC.